This T cell receptor (beta chain) was observed in a study of spatial heterogeneity in lung cancer. Study details: An average of more than ten raw reads was observed per unique TCR and UMI combination.

Every TCR cDNA molecule bore a unique molecular identifier. TCRdb reprocessed the 5' RACE reads with MiXCR, giving one entry per CDR3 protein. The sample includes 2,000 to 2,500 distinct CDR3 sequences, 8.7% of them seen just once. The time point was: sample taken at primary tumor resection. Samples were obtained from approximately 72 donors, all untreated early-stage non-small cell lung cancer patients. From tumor, nontumor lung or frozen PBMC, whole RNA was taken unsorted for sequencing. The germline V gene has CDR1 SEHNR and CDR2 FQNEAQ (reference sequence). Trimming removed 1 base at V and 0 bases at J, with 19 bases between. The CDR3 contains 19 residues.

The V call is TRBV7-9, the J call TRBJ2-1, with D maybe TRBD1 (7 bases). Material: normal lung tissue next to the tumor, obtained at surgery. This TCR was recovered from a female donor with early-stage non-small cell lung cancer. The CDR3 reads CASSLVRGRDRSSYNEQFF. Written as DNA, the CDR3 is TGTGCCAGCAGCTTAGTACGGGGGCGGGACAGAAGCTCCTACAATGAGCAGTTCTTC.